Listed below are T cell receptor beta chains from one sample, sequenced in a study of T cell responses to AZD1222 COVID-19 vaccine. Libraries were prepared by immunoSEQ multiplex PCR; TCRdb keeps only in-frame clonotypes and omits some of them. The table includes more than 120,000 clones, roughly 90% detected once. Material: peripheral blood, obtained 28 days after the second AZD1222 dose. The receptors shown here come from an adult who received the AZD1222 COVID-19 vaccine. Each CDR3 is given with its conserved first and last residue. A D gene is named only where the DNA matches it firmly. Only part of the rows carry a size: once, few, many, or a class if the clone is expanded.

j_call,v_call,clone_size,cdr3_length,d_call,cdr3_nt,cdr3_aa
TRBJ1-1,TRBV9,-,14,-,TGTGCCAGCAGCGCCCGCTCGGCGAACACTGAAGCTTTCTTT,CASSARSANTEAFF
TRBJ1-1,TRBV19,-,13,-,TGTGCCAGTACCAACCTTGGGGACACTGAAGCTTTCTTT,CASTNLGDTEAFF
TRBJ2-7,TRBV3-1/TRBV3-2,few,16,-,TGTGCCAGCAGCCAAAGTCTCCTGTTAGGATCCTACGAGCAGTACTTC,CASSQSLLLGSYEQYF
TRBJ2-3,TRBV6-2/TRBV6-3,-,13,-,TGTGCCAGCAGTATTACTAGCTTTGATACGCAGTATTTT,CASSITSFDTQYF
TRBJ1-2,TRBV2,-,15,-,TGTGCCAGCCACCCCACAGGGAGGCCTAACTATGGCTACACCTTC,CASHPTGRPNYGYTF
TRBJ2-1,TRBV6-5,-,16,-,TGTGCCAGCAGTTACTCAAAGGGTCGCTCCTACAATGAGCAGTTCTTC,CASSYSKGRSYNEQFF
TRBJ1-2,TRBV18,-,14,-,TGTGCCAGCTCACCCCCAGAGTCCTTCTATGGCTACACCTTC,CASSPPESFYGYTF
TRBJ1-2,TRBV19,-,15,TRBD1,TGTGCCAGTAGTGTAAGGACAGGGACCAACTATGGCTACACCTTC,CASSVRTGTNYGYTF
TRBJ1-1,TRBV6-2/TRBV6-3,once,15,-,TGTGCCAGCAGTTGGTTCGGAACAATTGGGACTGAAGCTTTCTTT,CASSWFGTIGTEAFF
TRBJ1-5,TRBV19,-,13,-,TGTGCCAGTAGTCTTAGCAGGGTTCAGCCCCAGCATTTT,CASSLSRVQPQHF
TRBJ1-1,TRBV9,-,14,-,TGTGCCAGCAGCGCTTCAGGGATGAACACTGAAGCTTTCTTT,CASSASGMNTEAFF
TRBJ2-7,TRBV5-1,once,14,-,TGCGCCAGCAGCTTGGCGGGAGCCAACTACGAGCAGTACTTC,CASSLAGANYEQYF
TRBJ2-7,TRBV7-6,-,15,-,TGTGCCAGCAGCCTTGGGGCCCGGGCCCACTACGAGCAGTACTTC,CASSLGARAHYEQYF
TRBJ1-1,TRBV6-2/TRBV6-3,-,15,-,TGTGCCAGCAGTTACTCGATCGGGGGCGGCCCTGAAGCTTTCTTT,CASSYSIGGGPEAFF
TRBJ2-1,TRBV24-1,-,16,TRBD1,TGTGCCACCAGTGATAAGGGACAGATCACTAAGAATGAGCAGTTCTTC,CATSDKGQITKNEQFF
TRBJ2-3,TRBV12-3/TRBV12-4,-,12,-,TGTGCCAGCAGTCTAAGCACAGATACGCAGTATTTT,CASSLSTDTQYF
TRBJ1-1,TRBV7-9,-,15,TRBD1,TGTGCCAGCAGCTTATCCGGGACAGGGGTCTCTGAAGCTTTCTTT,CASSLSGTGVSEAFF
TRBJ1-1,TRBV21-1,once,11,-,TGTGGCGTTCTGACGAGCACTGAAGCTTTCTTT,CGVLTSTEAFF
TRBJ2-6,TRBV7-3,-,17,TRBD1,TGTGCCAGCAGCTCACAGGGGGCGAGCTCTGGGGCCAACGTCCTGACTTTC,CASSSQGASSGANVLTF
TRBJ1-1,TRBV9,-,13,-,TGTGCCAGCAGCCAGGCAGCCAACACTGAAGCTTTCTTT,CASSQAANTEAFF
TRBJ2-2,TRBV15,-,16,-,TGTGCCACCAGCAGAGATCGGCAGGGGCCCACCGGGGAGCTGTTTTTT,CATSRDRQGPTGELFF
TRBJ2-5,TRBV28,-,15,-,TGTGCCAGCAGTGACCACGCCGGCGGCCAAGAGACCCAGTACTTC,CASSDHAGGQETQYF
TRBJ2-5,TRBV28,-,13,TRBD1,TGTGCCTCCGGACAGGGGGGGCAAGAGACCCAGTACTTC,CASGQGGQETQYF
TRBJ1-2,TRBV19,-,13,TRBD1,TGTGCCAGTAGGACGACAGGGAACGATGGCTACACCTTC,CASRTTGNDGYTF
TRBJ1-2,TRBV5-1,-,15,-,TGCGCCAGCAGCTTGGGGGGCAGAGCTAACTATGGCTACACCTTC,CASSLGGRANYGYTF
TRBJ2-7,TRBV4-3,once,15,-,TGCGCCAGCAGCCAAGTCGGCAGGGCTGGCTACGAGCAGTACTTC,CASSQVGRAGYEQYF
TRBJ2-3,TRBV7-3,-,14,TRBD2,TGTGCCAGCAGCGCCGGGACTAGAGCAGATACGCAGTATTTT,CASSAGTRADTQYF
TRBJ2-5,TRBV27,-,15,TRBD1,TGTGCCAGCACCAAAAAAGGGGACAGGGAAGAGACCCAGTACTTC,CASTKKGDREETQYF
TRBJ1-5,TRBV19,-,12,-,TGTGCCAGTAAGGTCGAGGGGACGCCCCAGCATTTT,CASKVEGTPQHF
TRBJ1-4,TRBV6-6,-,14,TRBD1,TGTGCCAGCAGTTGGACAGGGAGAGATGAAAAACTGTTTTTT,CASSWTGRDEKLFF
TRBJ1-5,TRBV30,-,13,-,TGTGCCTGGAGCCGGGACAACTATCAGCCCCAGCATTTT,CAWSRDNYQPQHF
TRBJ2-2,TRBV10-2,-,13,TRBD1,TGCGCCAGCACAGGGGGACGGACCGGGGAGCTGTTTTTT,CASTGGRTGELFF
TRBJ2-1,TRBV28,-,16,TRBD1,TGTGCCAGCAGTGCGTACAGGGGGCGCCAATACAATGAGCAGTTCTTC,CASSAYRGRQYNEQFF
TRBJ1-2,TRBV10-2,-,17,-,TGCGCCAGCAGTTTTCCCCCAATACAGGGAGGTAACTATGGCTACACCTTC,CASSFPPIQGGNYGYTF
TRBJ1-2,TRBV3-1/TRBV3-2,once,14,-,TGTGCCAGCAGCCAAGTCGGGACGCGGTATGGCTACACCTTC,CASSQVGTRYGYTF
TRBJ1-5,TRBV18,-,14,-,TGTGCCAGCTCACCATTTGACAGTTATCAGCCCCAGCATTTT,CASSPFDSYQPQHF